This T cell receptor (beta chain) appears in the sequencing data of a study of blood T cell repertoires in COVID-19. Study at large: Samples taken during acute and convalescent COVID-19 were collected in the United States, Italy and Spain. In each case, the material was cDNA or gDNA derived from T cells, B-cell-depleted T cells, or PBMCs.

The Seattle patients, enrolled during active infection, were followed longitudinally. V dropped 2 bases and J dropped 3; count of bases not matched to a gene: 8. This CDR3 has 16 amino acids. CDR1 is ENHRY and CDR2 is SYGVKD in the germline V gene. The authors' processing: Estimation of nucleated cell counts was performed using reference gene primer amplification. The method was immunoSEQ multiplex PCR; TCRdb's version includes in-frame clones alone and lacks a portion of them. The V and J calls and the clone size are those of that table, but D and trimming were determined from the DNA. This table holds just over 300,000 clones, roughly 91% found once.

This clonotype was sampled from a woman aged 25 to 39 with COVID-19, enrolled during active disease. The chain uses TRBV10-3 and TRBJ2-3, with 7 bases fitting TRBD1. Material for sequencing was peripheral blood. The CDR3 spells CAISETWGQRTDTQYF. The CDR3 DNA reads as TGTGCCATCAGTGAGACGTGGGGACAGAGAACAGATACGCAGTATTTT.